The 2 T cell receptor beta chains listed next were all sequenced from one sample in a study of T cells in Graves' hyperthyroidism and ophthalmopathy. RNA transcripts served as the template for amplifying TCR beta CDR3 regions. Primed by the HTBI set, a first-round RT-PCR was run on the TCR CDR3. Using its own MiXCR run on the multiplex PCR reads, TCRdb lists one record per CDR3 protein. The sample includes more than 300,000 distinct CDR3 sequences, roughly 14% seen only once; the top ten take about 10%. Sequenced material: blood. These receptors were obtained from a woman aged 55-69 years with Graves' hyperthyroidism.

In this sample, this clonotype turned up many times. The chain has TRBV5-1 and TRBJ2-1; D gene unclear. CDR3 length: 14 residues. V was cut by 0 bases and J by 2 bases, with 6 bases left in between. Germline V gene lookup returns CDR1 SGHRS and CDR2 YFSETQ. In nucleotides, the CDR3 is TGCGCCAGCAGCTTGGTCCCCACCTACAATGAGCAGTTCTTC. Translation gives CASSLVPTYNEQFF. Complete variable domain (other parts from reference TRBV5-1 and TRBJ2-1): KAGVTQTPRYLIKTRGQQVTLSCSPISGHRSVSWYQQTPGQGLQFLFEYFSETQRNKGNFPGRFSGRQFSNSRSEMNVSTLELGDSALYLCASSLVPTYNEQFFGPGTRLTVL.

The table lists this clonotype with many counts. This chain joins TRBV6-1 and TRBJ1-6, with D uncertain. The CDR3 is 14 residues long. The V end lost 4 bases, the J end lost 10 bases, and 14 bases lay between the germline ends. The germline V gene has CDR1 MNHNS and CDR2 SASEGT. The CDR3 nucleotides are TGTGCCAGCAGTGGTTCAGGTGTTTGGTCACCCCTCCACTTT. Residues: CASSGSGVWSPLHF.